The text below deals with one T cell receptor beta chain. CDR3 size: 14 residues. V was pared by 7 bases and J by 3 bases, with 7 bases of the junction left unmatched. Germline lookup yields CDR1 MNHEY and CDR2 SVGAGI. The data are from a study of control samples from healthy donors and cancer patients. The data were produced by immunoSEQ multiplex PCR, yet TCRdb's version contains in-frame clones alone and is incomplete. Found here are tens of thousands of clones, 90% to 95% of them singletons; the top ten hold 15% to 17%. The chain couples TRBV6-5 to TRBJ2-7; 9 nucleotides match TRBD1. The sequence derives from a man aged 25 to 40 in good health. The sample was blood. In DNA, the CDR3 is TGTGCCAGCACCTCCGGGACAGGGTTCTACGAGCAGTACTTC. This sequence encodes CASTSGTGFYEQYF.